This TCR beta chain was sequenced during a study of CDR3 diversity in severe acne. In this sample, this clonotype turned up many times. V shed 5 bases and J shed 9 bases, with 20 bases lying between them. Germline V gene data show CDR1 as SGHTA and CDR2 as FQGNSA. The CDR3 extends over 15 amino acids. MiXCR, run by TCRdb on the PCR reads, gives a single entry per CDR3 protein. The table lists about 76,000 distinct CDR3 sequences, about 54% of them singletons. Sequenced material: blood. The chain uses TRBV7-2 and TRBJ2-4; D is ambiguous. The clonotype originates from a male donor in good health, without acne. CDR3 loop: CASSGWAAELSIQYF. For the CDR3, the DNA is TGTGCCAGCAGCGGGTGGGCCGCAGAGTTGTCCATTCAGTACTTC.